This T cell receptor (beta chain) appears in the sequencing data of a study of blood T cell repertoires in COVID-19. Study-level information: Acute and convalescent COVID-19 specimens originated in the United States, Italy and Spain. PBMCs, B-cell-depleted T cells, or T cells provided the cDNA or gDNA that made up the material.

As processed by the authors: Estimation of nucleated cell counts was performed using reference gene primer amplification. The repertoire was sequenced with immunoSEQ multiplex PCR; TCRdb's copy has only in-frame clones and lacks some. The DNA was the basis for D and trimming; V, J and clone size are from that table. The sample records about 290,000 clones, around 85% being singletons. Trimming took 3 bases from V and 6 from J, leaving 11 bases between them. Germline V gene lookup returns CDR1 LNHDA and CDR2 SQIVND (reference sequence). The CDR3 totals 13 residues. This clonotype was obtained from a woman aged 45-65 years with active or convalescent COVID-19. Sample: peripheral blood. The chain uses TRBV19 and TRBJ1-2, with D tentatively TRBD1 (5 bases). CDR3 sequence (DNA): TGTGCCAGTAGTATTCAGGGTACGGATGGCTACACCTTC. This sequence encodes CASSIQGTDGYTF.